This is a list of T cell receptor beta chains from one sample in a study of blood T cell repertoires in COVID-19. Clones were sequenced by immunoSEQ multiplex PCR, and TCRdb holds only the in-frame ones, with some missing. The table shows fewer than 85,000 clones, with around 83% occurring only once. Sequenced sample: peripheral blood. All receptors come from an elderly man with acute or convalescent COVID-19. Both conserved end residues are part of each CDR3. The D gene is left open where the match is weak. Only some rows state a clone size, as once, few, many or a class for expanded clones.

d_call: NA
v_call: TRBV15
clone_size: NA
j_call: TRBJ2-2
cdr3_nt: TGTGCCACCAGCAGAGATGGTCGAGGGAACGCCGGGGAGCTGTTTTTT
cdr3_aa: CATSRDGRGNAGELFF

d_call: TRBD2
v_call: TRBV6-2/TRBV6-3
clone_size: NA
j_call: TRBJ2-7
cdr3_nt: TGTGCCAGCAGTTACCAGGGGTTATCTAGCGGGTACGAGCAGTACTTC
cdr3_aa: CASSYQGLSSGYEQYF

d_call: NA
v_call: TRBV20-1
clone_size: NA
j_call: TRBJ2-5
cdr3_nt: TGCAGTGCTAGTGGCAGGGCGGGGTCTCGGGAGACCCAGTACTTC
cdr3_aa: CSASGRAGSRETQYF

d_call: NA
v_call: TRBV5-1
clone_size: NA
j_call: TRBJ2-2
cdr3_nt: TGCGCCAGCAGCACGGGTGTGTCAGCGGATGACACCGGGGAGCTGTTTTTT
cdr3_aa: CASSTGVSADDTGELFF

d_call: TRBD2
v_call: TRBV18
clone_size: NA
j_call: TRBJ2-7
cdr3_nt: TGTGCCAGCTCACCGTCCGGGGGGTTCTACGAGCAGTACTTC
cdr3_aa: CASSPSGGFYEQYF

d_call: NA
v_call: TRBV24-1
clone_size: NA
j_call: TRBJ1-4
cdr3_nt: TGTGCCACCAGTGATTTTCGGCAGGGCGGTGAAAAACTGTTTTTT
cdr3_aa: CATSDFRQGGEKLFF

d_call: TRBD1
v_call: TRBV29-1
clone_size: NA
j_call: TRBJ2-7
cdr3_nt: TGCAGCGCCCGCACCGGGACAGGTTTTTCCTACGAGCAGTACTTC
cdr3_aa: CSARTGTGFSYEQYF

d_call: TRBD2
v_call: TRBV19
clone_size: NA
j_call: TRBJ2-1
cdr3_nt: TGTGCCAGTAGGGGCGGGGGGAGGTACAATGAGCAGTTCTTC
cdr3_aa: CASRGGGRYNEQFF

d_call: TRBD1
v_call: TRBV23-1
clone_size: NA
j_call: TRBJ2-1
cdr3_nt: TGCGCCAGCAGCCAACAAAGTCAGGGGGACGCCGTCAATGAGCAGTTCTTC
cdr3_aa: CASSQQSQGDAVNEQFF

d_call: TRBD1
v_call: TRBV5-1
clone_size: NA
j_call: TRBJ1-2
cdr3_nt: TGCGCCAGCAGCCTAAGTGGACAGGAGAACTATGGCTACACCTTC
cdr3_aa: CASSLSGQENYGYTF

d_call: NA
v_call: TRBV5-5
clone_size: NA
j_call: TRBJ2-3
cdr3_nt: TGTGCCAGCAGCTTGGAGGAGGATACGCAGTATTTT
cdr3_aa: CASSLEEDTQYF

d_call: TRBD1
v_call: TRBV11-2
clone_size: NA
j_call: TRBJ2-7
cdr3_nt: TGTGCCAGCAGCTTAGTACGGGACAGCCTATTCTCCTACGAGCAGTACTTC
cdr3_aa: CASSLVRDSLFSYEQYF

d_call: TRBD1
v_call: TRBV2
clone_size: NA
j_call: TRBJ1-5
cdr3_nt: TGTGCCAGCAGGCAACAGGGGGGCCAGCCCCAGCATTTT
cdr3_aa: CASRQQGGQPQHF

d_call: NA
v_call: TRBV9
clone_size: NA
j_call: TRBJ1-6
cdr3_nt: TGTGCCAGCAGCGTAGAAGAGAATTCACCCCTCCACTTT
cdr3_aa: CASSVEENSPLHF

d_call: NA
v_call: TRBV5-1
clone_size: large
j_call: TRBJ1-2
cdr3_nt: TGCGCCAGCAGCCGCGGAGAAAGCTATGGCTACACCTTC
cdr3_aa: CASSRGESYGYTF

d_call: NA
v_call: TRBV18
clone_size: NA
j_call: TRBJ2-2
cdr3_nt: TGTGCCAGCTCACCAAGTAGCCCCGGGAACACCGGGGAGCTGTTTTTT
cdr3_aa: CASSPSSPGNTGELFF

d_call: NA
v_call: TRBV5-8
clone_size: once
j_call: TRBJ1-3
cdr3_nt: TGTGCCAGCACCTCAGGGGTTAGATGGACTGGAAACACCATATATTTT
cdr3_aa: CASTSGVRWTGNTIYF

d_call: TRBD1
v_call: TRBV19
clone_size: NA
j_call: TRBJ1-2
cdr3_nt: TGTGCCAGTAGTCGGACAGGGGGAATGGATGGCTACACCTTC
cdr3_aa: CASSRTGGMDGYTF

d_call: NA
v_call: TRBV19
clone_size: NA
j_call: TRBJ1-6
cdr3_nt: TGTGCCAGCTCAAACAGGGAGTATAATTCACCCCTCCACTTT
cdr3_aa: CASSNREYNSPLHF

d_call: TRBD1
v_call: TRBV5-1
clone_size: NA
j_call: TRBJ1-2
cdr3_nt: TGCGCCAGCAGCCCTGGGACAGGGGGAGAGGGCTACACCTTC
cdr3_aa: CASSPGTGGEGYTF

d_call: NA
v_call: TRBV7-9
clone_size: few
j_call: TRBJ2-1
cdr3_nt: TGTGCCAGCAGCCCATCAGGCCGACCTCGCTCCTACAATGAGCAGTTCTTC
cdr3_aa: CASSPSGRPRSYNEQFF

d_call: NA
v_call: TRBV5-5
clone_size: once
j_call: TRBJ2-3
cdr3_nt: TGTGCCAGCAGCTACCTCTATGGCGGGGGCACAGATACGCAGTATTTT
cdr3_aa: CASSYLYGGGTDTQYF

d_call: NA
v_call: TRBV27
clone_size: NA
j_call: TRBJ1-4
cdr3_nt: TGTGCCAGCAGATCTACCCGAAGTGGTGAAAAACTGTTTTTT
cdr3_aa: CASRSTRSGEKLFF

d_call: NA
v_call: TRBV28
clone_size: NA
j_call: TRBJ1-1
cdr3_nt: TGTGCCAGCACCCTTCGGCGGCGGGGGGGGACTGAAGCTTTCTTT
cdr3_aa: CASTLRRRGGTEAFF

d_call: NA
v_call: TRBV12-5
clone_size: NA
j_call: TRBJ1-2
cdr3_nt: TGTGCTAGTGGTTTGGTACCCCCCACAGGGAAAGGCTACACCTTC
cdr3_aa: CASGLVPPTGKGYTF

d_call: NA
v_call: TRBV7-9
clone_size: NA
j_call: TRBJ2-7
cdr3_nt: TGTGCCAGCAGCTTTGGCAGGGCCAGAGAGCAGTACTTC
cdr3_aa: CASSFGRAREQYF

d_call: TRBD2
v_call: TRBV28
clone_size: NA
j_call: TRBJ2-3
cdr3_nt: TGTGCCAGCAGTCCGGGGGGGCGAAGCACAGATACGCAGTATTTT
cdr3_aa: CASSPGGRSTDTQYF

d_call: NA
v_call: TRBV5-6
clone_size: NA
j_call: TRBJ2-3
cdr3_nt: TGTGCCAGCAGCTTGGTGGGGGGAAGCACAGATACGCAGTATTTT
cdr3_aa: CASSLVGGSTDTQYF

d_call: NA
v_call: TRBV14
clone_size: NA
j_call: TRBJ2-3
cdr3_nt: TGTGCCAGCAACAGGTTCAGCACAGATACGCAGTATTTT
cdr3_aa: CASNRFSTDTQYF

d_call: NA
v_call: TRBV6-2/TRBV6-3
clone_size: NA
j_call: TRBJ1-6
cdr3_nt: TGTGCCAGCAGTCTCCAACTTAATTCACCCCTCCACTTT
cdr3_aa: CASSLQLNSPLHF

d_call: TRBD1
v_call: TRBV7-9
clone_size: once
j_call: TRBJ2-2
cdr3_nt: TGTGCCGCGGCAGGGACAGGCCAATTGACCGGGGAGCTGTTTTTT
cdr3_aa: CAAAGTGQLTGELFF

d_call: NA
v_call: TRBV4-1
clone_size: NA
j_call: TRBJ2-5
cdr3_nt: TGCGCCAGCAGCCATCCACCGGGACGGGGGAGCGAAGAAACCCAGTACTTC
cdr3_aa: CASSHPPGRGSEETQYF

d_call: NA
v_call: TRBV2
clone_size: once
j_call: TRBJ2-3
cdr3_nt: TGTGCCAGCATGCAGGTACTGGTAGATACGCAGTATTTT
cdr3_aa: CASMQVLVDTQYF

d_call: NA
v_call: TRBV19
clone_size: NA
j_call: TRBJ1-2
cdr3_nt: TGTGCCAGTAGTATGGGGACACCTATAACCCATGGCTACACCTTC
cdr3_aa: CASSMGTPITHGYTF

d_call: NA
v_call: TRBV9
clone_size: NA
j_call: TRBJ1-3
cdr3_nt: TGTGCCAGCAGCGTCCTGCAGGGTGCCCTCGGAAACACCATATATTTT
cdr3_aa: CASSVLQGALGNTIYF

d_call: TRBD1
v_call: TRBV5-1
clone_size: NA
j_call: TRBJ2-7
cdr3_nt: TGCGCCAGCAGCTTGGTGACAGGGTACGAGCAGTACTTC
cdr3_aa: CASSLVTGYEQYF

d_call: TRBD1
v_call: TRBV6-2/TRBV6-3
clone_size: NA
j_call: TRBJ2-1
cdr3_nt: TGTGCCAGCAGCAAATCGACAGGGGGGACCTCCTACAATGAGCAGTTCTTC
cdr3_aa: CASSKSTGGTSYNEQFF

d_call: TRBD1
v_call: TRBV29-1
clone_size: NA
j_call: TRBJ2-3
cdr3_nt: TGCAGCGTCGCGAAGGGGACAGGACGCACAGATACGCAGTATTTT
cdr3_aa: CSVAKGTGRTDTQYF

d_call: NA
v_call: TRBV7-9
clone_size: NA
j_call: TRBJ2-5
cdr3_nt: TGTGCCAGCAGCTTATACCTTCCTGCGGGGACCCAGTACTTC
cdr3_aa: CASSLYLPAGTQYF

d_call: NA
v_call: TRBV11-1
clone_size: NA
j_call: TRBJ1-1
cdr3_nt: TGTGCCAGCAGCCCGCCAGGGGCGCTGAACACTGAAGCTTTCTTT
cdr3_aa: CASSPPGALNTEAFF

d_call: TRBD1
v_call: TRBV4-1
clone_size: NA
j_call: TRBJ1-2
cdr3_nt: TGCGCCAGCAGTAGAACAGGGGAAGGCTATGGCTACACCTTC
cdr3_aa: CASSRTGEGYGYTF

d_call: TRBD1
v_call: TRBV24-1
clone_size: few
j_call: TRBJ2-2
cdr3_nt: TGTGCCACCAGTGATTATTCGGGACAGGGGAACACCGGGGAGCTGTTTTTT
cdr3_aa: CATSDYSGQGNTGELFF

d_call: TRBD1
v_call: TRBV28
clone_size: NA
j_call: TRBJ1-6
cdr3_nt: TGTGCCAGCAGTGTACAGGGGCGACGAAGGGGATCACCCCTCCACTTT
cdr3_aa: CASSVQGRRRGSPLHF

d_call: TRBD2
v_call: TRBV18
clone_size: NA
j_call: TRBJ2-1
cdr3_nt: TGTGCCAGCTCATCCGGACTAGCGGGGACCTACAATGAGCAGTTCTTC
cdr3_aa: CASSSGLAGTYNEQFF

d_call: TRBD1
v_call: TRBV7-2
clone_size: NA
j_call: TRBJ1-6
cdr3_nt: TGTGCCAGCAGCTCCCAGGGGGCAAGAAATTCACCCCTCCACTTT
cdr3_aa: CASSSQGARNSPLHF

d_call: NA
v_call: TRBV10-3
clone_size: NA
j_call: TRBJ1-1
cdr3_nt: TGTGCCATCAGTGAGTCGGGCGACAGGAACACTGAAGCTTTCTTT
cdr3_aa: CAISESGDRNTEAFF

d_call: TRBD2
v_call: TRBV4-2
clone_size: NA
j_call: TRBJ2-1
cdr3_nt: TGTGCCAGCAGCCCGGGACTAGCGGGAGGGCCTTACTTCTTC
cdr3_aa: CASSPGLAGGPYFF

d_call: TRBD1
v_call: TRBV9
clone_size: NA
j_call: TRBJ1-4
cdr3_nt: TGTGCCAGCAGCCCGACAGGGGGTAATGAAAAACTGTTTTTT
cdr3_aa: CASSPTGGNEKLFF

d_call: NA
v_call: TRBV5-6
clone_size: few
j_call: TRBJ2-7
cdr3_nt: TGTGCCAGCAGCCCGCTAAGGAGCTCCTACGAGCAGTACTTC
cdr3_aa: CASSPLRSSYEQYF

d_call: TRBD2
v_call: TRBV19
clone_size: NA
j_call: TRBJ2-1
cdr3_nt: TGTGCCAGTAGTATGACCGTTCTAGCGGGAGATCCCTACAATGAGCAGTTCTTC
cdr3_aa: CASSMTVLAGDPYNEQFF

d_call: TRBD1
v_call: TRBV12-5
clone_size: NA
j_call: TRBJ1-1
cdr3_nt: TGTGCTAGTGGTTTGGTCGGCACAGGGGGAATGAACACTGAAGCTTTCTTT
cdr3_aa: CASGLVGTGGMNTEAFF

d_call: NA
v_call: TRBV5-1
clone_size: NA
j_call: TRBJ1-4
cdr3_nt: TGCGCCAGCAGCTTACGACAGGCTAGAGCTAATGAAAAACTGTTTTTT
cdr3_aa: CASSLRQARANEKLFF

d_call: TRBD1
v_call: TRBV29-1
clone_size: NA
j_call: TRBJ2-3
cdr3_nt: TGCAGCTTCTACAGGGGGACCACAGATACGCAGTATTTT
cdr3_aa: CSFYRGTTDTQYF